What follows are 31 T cell receptor beta chains derived from one specimen sequenced in a study of PD-1 blockade in classical Hodgkin lymphoma. Sequencing used immunoSEQ multiplex PCR; TCRdb keeps in-frame clones, though not all of them. The sample yields thousands of clones, about 76% seen once. Sample time point: cycle 4 day 1 (C4D1), after 6 weeks of nivolumab. Relapses following autologous stem cell transplantation were seen in all patients, with brentuximab vedotin exposure varying. From thawed PBMCs, magnetic negative selection was used to isolate the CD8+ T cells. The sample consisted of CD8+ T cells from blood, taken before the fourth cycle of nivolumab. Source of these receptors: a human donor with classical Hodgkin lymphoma.

The rearrangement uses TRBV14 and TRBJ2-5; the D gene is possibly TRBD2 (5 bases). V lost 4 bases and J 5 bases, leaving 17 bases between the germline ends. From germline, CDR1 is SGHDN and CDR2 FVKESK. The CDR3 spans 15 residues. CDR3 DNA: TGTGCCAGCAGCCCTGAATTTGGTGGGGAGGAGACCCAGTACTTC. Its protein product is CASSPEFGGEETQYF.

The CDR3 spells CAISESGATGELFF. CDR3 DNA sequence: TGTGCCATCAGTGAGTCGGGGGCCACCGGGGAGCTGTTTTTT. The rearrangement joins TRBV10-3 to TRBJ2-2, with D perhaps TRBD1 (6 bases). CDR1 ENHRY and CDR2 SYGVKD come from the germline V gene. V was shortened by 0 bases and J by 4 bases, with 6 bases between the two germline ends. The CDR3 consists of 14 residues.

This rearrangement joins TRBV5-6 to TRBJ1-3; the D is unclear. CDR3 length: 15 residues. Germline lookup yields CDR1 SGHDT and CDR2 YYEEEE. V was pared by 4 bases and J by 1 base, with 12 bases between. For the CDR3, the DNA is TGTGCCAGCAGCCTCGGGATTCGGTCTGGAAACACCATATATTTT. As protein: CASSLGIRSGNTIYF.

The chain combines TRBV5-1 with TRBJ2-5; either TRBD1 or TRBD2 may supply D (6 bases each). Between the trimmed V and J ends, which lost 4 bases and 4 bases, there was a span of 32 bases. The CDR3 length is 20 residues. Germline CDR1 SGHRS, CDR2 YFSETQ. CDR3 nucleotide sequence: TGCGCCAGCAGCCCTCCCTGGGGGGCAGCGTCGGTATATTTGGGAGAGACCCAGTACTTC. Translation gives CASSPPWGAASVYLGETQYF.

The rearrangement uses TRBV4-1 and TRBJ1-5; D is unclear. CDR1 is MGHRA, CDR2 YSYEKL, per germline. V shed 2 bases and J shed 7 bases, with 12 bases lying between them. The CDR3 loop spans 14 amino acids. Here the CDR3 reads CASSQNMAEQPQHF. The CDR3 DNA follows: TGCGCCAGCAGCCAAAACATGGCAGAGCAGCCCCAGCATTTT.

V usage is TRBV30 and J usage is TRBJ2-2; tentatively, D is TRBD2 (6 bases). The V gene lost 0 bases and the J gene lost 7 bases, with 6 bases spanning the gap. Germline loops: CDR1 GTSNPN, CDR2 SVGIG (reference sequence). CDR3 length: 12 amino acids. The CDR3 sequence: CAWSVEGGELFF. The CDR3 nucleotides are TGTGCCTGGAGTGTGGAGGGCGGGGAGCTGTTTTTT. The full variable domain, its missing parts supplied by reference TRBV30 and TRBJ2-2, is SQTIHQWPATLVQPVGSPLSLECTVEGTSNPNLYWYRQAAGRGLQLLFYSVGIGQISSEVPQNLSASRPQDRQFILSSKKLLLSDSGFYLCAWSVEGGELFFGEGSRLTVL.

The chain recombines TRBV28 with TRBJ1-5, with 9 bases aligning to TRBD1. Unmatched junction bases numbered 13, after V lost 6 bases and J lost 1 base. Germline assignment: CDR1 MDHEN and CDR2 SYDVKM. The CDR3 spans 18 residues. The CDR3 here is CASRPPGQGYWSNQPQHF. CDR3 in DNA: TGTGCCAGCAGGCCCCCGGGACAGGGTTATTGGAGCAATCAGCCCCAGCATTTT. The full variable domain, in which reference TRBV28 and TRBJ1-5 provide the parts outside the CDR3, is DVKVTQSSRYLVKRTGEKVFLECVQDMDHENMFWYRQDPGLGLRLIYFSYDVKMKEKGDIPEGYSVSREKKERFSLILESASTNQTSMYLCASRPPGQGYWSNQPQHFGDGTRLSIL.

This chain connects TRBV4-1 to TRBJ2-7; TRBD1 aligns across 8 bases. V lost 1 base, J lost 6 bases, and 5 bases stayed unmatched. The germline gives CDR1 MGHRA, CDR2 YSYEKL. The CDR3 has 14 amino acids. DNA for the CDR3: TGCGCCAGCAGCCAAGGACAGGGGTCTGGCGAGCAGTACTTC. Protein sequence: CASSQGQGSGEQYF.

The rearrangement uses TRBV13 and TRBJ1-2; D gene uncertain. The germline CDR1 and CDR2 sequences are PRHDT and FYEKMQ (reference sequence). The CDR3 is made up of 13 amino acids. Trimming removed 1 base at V and 6 bases at J, with 9 bases between. For the CDR3, the DNA is TGTGCCAGCAGCTTAGAAGGGATCGATGGCTACACCTTC. This encodes CASSLEGIDGYTF.

Worth noting for this clone: One end of the junction does not line up with germline, which may come from a read error. The chain carries TRBV5-4 and TRBJ2-7, with TRBD2 as a possible D gene (6 bases). The CDR3 length is 15 residues. Germline CDR1 reads SGHNT; CDR2 reads YYREEE (reference sequence). The CDR3 nucleotides read TGCACCAGCAGCCCTTCCGCAGACGGGGGTAGTGAGCAGTACTTC. This gives the protein CTSSPSADGGSEQYF. Combining the CDR3 with reference TRBV5-4 and TRBJ2-7 gives the whole variable domain ETGVTQSPTHLIKTRGQQVTLRCSSQSGHNTVSWYQQALGQGPQFIFQYYREEENGRGNFPPRFSGLQFPNYSSELNVNALELDDSALYLCTSSPSADGGSEQYFGPGTRLTVT.

Details on this clone: Other DNA sequences in the same sample also yield this CDR3. The rearrangement links TRBV5-1 to TRBJ1-1; D unresolved. V lost 2 bases and J 1 base, leaving 9 bases between the germline ends. In germline, CDR1 is SGHRS, CDR2 YFSETQ. The CDR3 length is 14 residues. The CDR3 here is CASSLEGRNTEAFF. As DNA, the CDR3 is TGCGCCAGCAGCTTAGAAGGTCGGAACACTGAAGCTTTCTTT.

The V gene is TRBV27, the J gene TRBJ2-5; the D is unclear. Per germline, CDR1 MNHEY and CDR2 SMNVEV (reference sequence). The CDR3 has 14 amino acids. The V end was cut by 6 bases, the J end by 1 base, with 12 bases between. This chain's CDR3 is CASREFGSQETQYF. The CDR3 DNA follows: TGTGCCAGCAGGGAATTCGGCAGCCAAGAGACCCAGTACTTC.

In this sample, this clone turned up once. The chain employs TRBV7-9 and TRBJ2-7, with 7 bases lining up with TRBD2. CDR3 length equals 15 residues. V shed 5 bases, J shed 2 bases, and the junction held 9 bases outside the gene matches. The germline V gene has CDR1 SEHNR and CDR2 FQNEAQ (reference sequence). CDR3 region: CASSPQQAGTYEQYF. CDR3 nucleotide sequence: TGTGCCAGCAGCCCGCAGCAAGCGGGGACCTACGAGCAGTACTTC.

The V and J genes are TRBV6-9 and TRBJ2-5; possible D gene TRBD2, 5 bases. V was cut by 3 bases and J by 3 bases, with 11 bases left in between. Per germline, CDR1 MNHGY and CDR2 SVAAGI. This CDR3 spans 14 amino acids. The CDR3 reads CASSYGAAEETQYF. As DNA, the CDR3 is TGTGCCAGCAGTTACGGAGCGGCCGAAGAGACCCAGTACTTC.

Only one count was recorded for this clone. The V gene is TRBV5-1, the J gene TRBJ1-2; no reliable D call. Germline-derived CDR1 and CDR2 are SGHRS and YFSETQ. V dropped 0 bases and J dropped 0 bases, with 12 bases sitting between them. The CDR3 has 16 residues. The CDR3, as DNA: TGCGCCAGCAGCTTGGAGTGGGCGGCAGCTAACTATGGCTACACCTTC. Its translation: CASSLEWAAANYGYTF.

This clone is medium-sized in the sample. V is TRBV5-1 and J is TRBJ2-7; D is possibly TRBD1 (5 bases). This CDR3 is built from 14 residues. The germline CDR1 and CDR2 sequences are SGHRS and YFSETQ. Trimming removed 4 bases at V and 0 bases at J, with 11 bases between. DNA of the CDR3: TGCGCCAGCAGCGCGGACATTGGCTCCTACGAGCAGTACTTC. Amino acids: CASSADIGSYEQYF.

V and J are TRBV5-5 and TRBJ2-7; 8 bases agree with TRBD1. The CDR3 runs to 14 residues. Looked up from germline, CDR1 is SGHKS and CDR2 is YYEKEE (reference sequence). After removal of 2 bases from V and 5 bases from J, the junction contained 6 bases not matched to a gene. CDR3 sequence reads: CASSLRTGIHEQYF. The CDR3 bases are TGTGCCAGCAGCTTAAGGACAGGGATCCACGAGCAGTACTTC.

V is TRBV27 and J is TRBJ2-7; D is ambiguous. Germline CDR1 is MNHEY and CDR2 is SMNVEV (reference sequence). This CDR3 has 12 residues. Trimming cost V 6 bases and J 3 bases, with 9 bases left between them. The CDR3 region has the DNA TGTGCCAGCAGGGCCACGGACTACGAGCAGTACTTC. This encodes CASRATDYEQYF.

The chain uses TRBV19 and TRBJ1-1, with D tentatively TRBD1 (5 bases). Germline CDR1 LNHDA, CDR2 SQIVND (reference sequence). Trimming took off 1 base at V and 6 bases at J, with 9 bases between the two ends. This CDR3 comprises 13 residues. The CDR3 region has the DNA TGTGCCAGTAGTATAGGGGGACGAGCTGAAGCTTTCTTT. The encoded protein is CASSIGGRAEAFF.

The chain joins TRBV27 to TRBJ2-7; 7 nucleotides line up with TRBD2. V was pared by 5 bases and J by 6 bases, with 4 bases of the junction left unmatched. Germline CDR1 is MNHEY and CDR2 is SMNVEV (reference sequence). This CDR3 has 12 residues. The CDR3 DNA reads as TGTGCCAGCAGTGCGGGAGTAAGCGAGCAGTACTTC. Translating it yields CASSAGVSEQYF.

V gene TRBV6-5 combines with J gene TRBJ2-1; D is perhaps TRBD1 (5 bases). Trimming shortened V by 1 base and J by 6 bases, and 10 bases separated the two germline ends. Per the germline V gene, CDR1 is MNHEY and CDR2 is SVGAGI. The CDR3 has 14 amino acids. The CDR3 reads CASSYYVGANEQFF. In nucleotides, the CDR3 is TGTGCCAGCAGTTACTACGTAGGGGCCAATGAGCAGTTCTTC.

This clone has more than one count but fewer than ten. The rearrangement links TRBV5-1 to TRBJ1-2; possible D gene TRBD1, 5 bases. V lost 3 bases, J lost 8 bases, and 20 bases lay in between. Germline V lookup: CDR1 SGHRS, CDR2 YFSETQ. CDR3 length: 15 amino acids. The DNA for the CDR3 is TGCGCCAGCAGCTCCTGGACGGAGGGACTCCCGGGCTACACCTTC. Translation: CASSSWTEGLPGYTF.

This chain uses TRBV19 with TRBJ1-5, with 10 bases that match TRBD1. This CDR3 is 15 amino acids long. V shed 3 bases and J 7 bases; nucleotides not matched to a gene: 6. In germline, CDR1 is LNHDA, CDR2 SQIVND (reference sequence). This CDR3 is CASSMGQGWRQPQHF. The CDR3 DNA sequence: TGTGCCAGTAGTATGGGACAGGGGTGGAGGCAGCCCCAGCATTTT. Full variable domain (remainder filled in from reference TRBV19 and TRBJ1-5): DGGITQSPKYLFRKEGQNVTLSCEQNLNHDAMYWYRQDPGQGLRLIYYSQIVNDFQKGDIAEGYSVSREKKESFPLTVTSAQKNPTAFYLCASSMGQGWRQPQHFGDGTRLSIL.

Only a few counts were recorded for this clone. Distinct nucleotide sequences in the sample also encode this CDR3. This chain joins TRBV29-1 and TRBJ2-7; D is uncertain. V was clipped by 1 base and J by 4 bases, with 14 bases between them. This CDR3 has 14 residues. The germline CDR1 and CDR2 sequences are SQVTM and ANQGSEA. Here the CDR3 reads CSVEGPGREYEQYF. The CDR3 nucleotides are TGCAGCGTTGAAGGTCCCGGGCGCGAGTACGAGCAGTACTTC.

The chain recombines TRBV28 with TRBJ1-4, with no clear D. This CDR3 comprises 16 residues. Germline values: CDR1 MDHEN, CDR2 SYDVKM. V was clipped by 1 base and J by 4 bases, with 13 bases between them. The CDR3 DNA follows: TGTGCCAGCAGTTTATTCCCAGAACCTGATAATGAAAAACTGTTTTTT. Protein: CASSLFPEPDNEKLFF.

The CDR3 loop reads CASSQETGVGEGQPQHF. CDR3 coding DNA: TGCGCCAGCAGCCAAGAGACCGGCGTGGGAGAAGGACAGCCCCAGCATTTT. V usage is TRBV4-1 and J usage is TRBJ1-5; D call uncertain. V was trimmed by 0 bases and J by 7 bases, leaving 19 bases between them. The CDR3 extends over 17 amino acids. The germline V gene has CDR1 MGHRA and CDR2 YSYEKL.

V gene TRBV9 combines with J gene TRBJ2-3; 8 bases are shared with TRBD1. The germline V gene has CDR1 SGDLS and CDR2 YYNGEE. This CDR3 region has 15 residues. Unmatched junction bases numbered 7, after V lost 4 bases and J lost 3 bases. The CDR3 region has the DNA TGTGCCAGCAGCCCCCGGACAGGGCGGACAGATACGCAGTATTTT. Protein sequence: CASSPRTGRTDTQYF.

This chain links TRBV4-1 with TRBJ1-5; D may be TRBD1 (5 bases). The germline V gene has CDR1 MGHRA and CDR2 YSYEKL. This CDR3 has 15 residues. V dropped 5 bases and J dropped 6 bases, with 17 bases sitting between them. The CDR3 sequence is CASSFGLTGGQPQHF. The CDR3 bases are TGCGCCAGCAGCTTCGGACTCACCGGGGGTCAGCCCCAGCATTTT.

This clone showed up just a few times. This sequence joins TRBV9 and TRBJ2-1; no reliable D call. The CDR3 extends over 14 amino acids. Germline V gives CDR1 SGDLS, CDR2 YYNGEE. V lost 8 bases, J lost 13 bases, and 25 bases lay in between. The CDR3, as DNA: TGTGCCAGTGCCCGGGTACCGCACCAGACGTCTCAGTTCTTC. This translates into CASARVPHQTSQFF.

The chain employs TRBV27 and TRBJ1-5, with D uncertain. Germline V CDR1 and CDR2: MNHEY, SMNVEV (reference sequence). V was cut by 4 bases and J by 4 bases, with 14 bases left in between. CDR3 length equals 15 residues. The CDR3 coding sequence is TGTGCCAGCAGTTCGTTGTTGCTGATGAATCAGCCCCAGCATTTT. Translated: CASSSLLLMNQPQHF.

This sequence joins TRBV27 and TRBJ2-1; D gene uncertain. In germline, CDR1 is MNHEY, CDR2 SMNVEV (reference sequence). The CDR3 consists of 15 residues. V was trimmed by 7 bases and J by 0 bases, leaving 13 bases between them. This CDR3 is CASISPDSSYNEQFF. Written as DNA, the CDR3 is TGTGCCAGCATAAGCCCGGATTCCTCCTACAATGAGCAGTTCTTC.